The clone carrying this T cell receptor beta chain was counted ten times or more. What it binds is unknown. It was genomic DNA that served as the template for profiling TCR beta VDJ and CDR3. TCRdb recomputed calls from the reads with MiXCR, one row per CDR3 protein. The sample includes approximately 120,000 distinct CDR3 sequences, 40% seen only once; the top ten take about 3%. This record belongs to a study of CD8+CD57+ T cells in acquired aplastic anemia. The CDR3 extends over 14 amino acids. Looked up from germline, CDR1 is MDHEN and CDR2 is SYDVKM. V lost 7 bases, J lost 1 base, and 13 bases lay in between. Sequenced patients had shown CD8+CD57+ cell expansion by flow cytometry. Therapy had not been given to patients before blood sampling. Whole-study results and caveats: With respect to CD8+ Simpson's diversity, patients and controls did not differ significantly. Overlap between patients and controls comprised 25 to 30 CD8+ CDR3 sequences.

The rearrangement joins TRBV28 to TRBJ2-5; a possible D gene is TRBD2 (6 bases). The sequence came from a human donor with aplastic anemia. The sample was sorted CD4+, CD8+, or CD8+CD57+ T cells (not recorded which) from PBMCs. CDR3 region: CASTFSGSQETQYF. The CDR3 DNA sequence: TGTGCCAGCACCTTTAGCGGCAGCCAAGAGACCCAGTACTTC.